These 16 T cell receptor beta chains were sequenced from one sample in a study of vaccination and CD4 T cells after COVID-19. Oncomine TCR Beta short-read sequencing was applied to DNA from cultured CD4+ T cells. TCRdb re-called the PCR reads through MiXCR, storing one row per CDR3 protein. Altogether 12,000 to 15,000 distinct CDR3 sequences are present, 50% to 65% being singletons, with the ten largest covering over 9%. Their recognized antigens are unknown. Documented treatment: roughly 10-day PBMC culture with coronavirus spike peptide pools or control peptides (ViraFEST assay). The starting material was CD4+ T cells from blood, cultured in vitro, obtained before SARS-CoV-2 vaccination. The source of these receptors is a human donor who had recovered from COVID-19.

This clonotype was counted a few times. V and J are TRBV27 and TRBJ1-5; tentatively, D is TRBD1 (5 bases). CDR1 is MNHEY, CDR2 SMNVEV, per germline (reference sequence). CDR3 length: 15 amino acids. Trimming took 6 bases from V and 10 from J, leaving 22 bases between them. For the CDR3, the DNA is TGTGCCAGCAGCCGGGACGGTTTATCAAGTCAACCCCAGCATTTT. Translation gives CASSRDGLSSQPQHF.

This rearrangement joins TRBV28 to TRBJ2-7; 8 positions match TRBD1. J lost 0 bases, V lost 4 bases, and 2 bases had no gene match. CDR1 is MDHEN, CDR2 SYDVKM, per germline. This CDR3 contains 14 residues. The DNA of the CDR3 is TGTGCCAGCAGTTCTGGGACAGGCTCCTACGAGCAGTACTTC. It encodes CASSSGTGSYEQYF.

This chain joins TRBV7-2 and TRBJ1-1; D uncertain. The germline V gene encodes CDR1 SGHTA and CDR2 FQGNSA. With 1 base removed from V and 6 bases from J, the gap between germline ends came to 9 bases. The CDR3 totals 13 residues. CDR3 loop: CASSLVLRAEAFF. In DNA, the CDR3 is TGTGCCAGCAGCTTAGTCTTAAGGGCTGAAGCTTTCTTT.

This rearrangement joins TRBV20-1 to TRBJ2-1; 10 positions match TRBD2. The V gene's germline CDR1 is DFQATT and CDR2 SNEGSKA (reference sequence). Trimming took 3 bases from V and 2 from J; bases not matched to a gene: 7. This CDR3 contains 16 residues. The CDR3 loop reads CSARVASGSTYNEQFF. The DNA for the CDR3 is TGCAGTGCTAGGGTGGCTAGCGGGAGTACCTACAATGAGCAGTTCTTC.

This sequence joins TRBV6-1 and TRBJ1-4; TRBD1 might be the D (6 bases). Trimming shortened V by 6 bases and J by 7 bases, and 15 bases separated the two germline ends. Germline CDR1 reads MNHNS; CDR2 reads SASEGT. This CDR3 contains 14 residues. CDR3 sequence: CASRAGAGSEKLFF. CDR3 coding DNA: TGTGCCAGCAGGGCAGGGGCGGGCAGTGAAAAACTGTTTTTT.

The CDR3 loop is CASSNGQSGANVLTF. The CDR3 DNA sequence: TGTGCCAGCAGCAATGGACAGTCTGGGGCCAACGTCCTGACTTTC. This chain links TRBV6-2 or TRBV6-3 with TRBJ2-6; tentatively, D is TRBD1 (6 bases). The ends were cut back, 6 bases at V and 1 base at J, with 10 bases in the middle. This CDR3 has 15 amino acids. From germline, CDR1 is MNHEY and CDR2 SVGEGT.

To note about this clonotype: The CDR3 does not close with the conserved phenylalanine or tryptophan, likely indicating a read error. The rearrangement joins TRBV28 to TRBJ2-7; 11 bases are shared with TRBD2. Looked up from germline, CDR1 is MDHEN and CDR2 is SYDVKM. The CDR3 is 16 amino acids. Germline trimming cut 6 bases from V and 6 bases from J; bases unmatched to any gene: 13. The CDR3 spells CASSSSTSGRFLEQYL. The CDR3 nucleotides are TGTGCCAGCAGCTCCTCCACTAGCGGGAGATTTCTCGAGCAGTACCTC.

The chain is built from TRBV15 and TRBJ2-5; 8 bases agree with TRBD1. The CDR3 contains 16 residues. Germline V lookup: CDR1 LNHNV, CDR2 YYDKDF (reference sequence). The trim removed 2 bases at V and 4 bases at J, leaving 9 bases unmatched. CDR3 bases: TGTGCCACCAGCAGATATCAGGGGGCGTCCCGAGAGACCCAGTACTTC. This codes for CATSRYQGASRETQYF.

V is TRBV7-6 and J is TRBJ2-1, with TRBD2 matching 11 bases. The CDR3 totals 13 residues. Germline V gives CDR1 SGHVS, CDR2 FNYEAQ. The V and J ends lost 4 bases and 8 bases, in that order; junction bases with no gene match: 1. CDR3 DNA sequence: TGTGCCAGCAGCTCTAGCGGGAGGCATGAGCAGTTCTTC. This sequence encodes CASSSSGRHEQFF.

This clonotype was recorded a few times. The chain couples TRBV24-1 to TRBJ1-1; D remains ambiguous. CDR1 is KGHDR, CDR2 SFDVKD, per germline. V dropped 1 base and J dropped 9 bases, with 11 bases sitting between them. This CDR3 has 13 amino acids. This chain's CDR3 is CATSDFKGMKAFF. The CDR3 DNA sequence: TGTGCCACCAGTGATTTCAAAGGGATGAAAGCTTTCTTT.

A few counts support this clonotype. The chain combines TRBV20-1 with TRBJ2-6; maybe TRBD1 (7 bases). Germline CDR1 and CDR2: DFQATT and SNEGSKA (reference sequence). The CDR3 loop spans 19 amino acids. The germline V and J ends were trimmed by 0 bases and 0 bases, with 18 bases remaining between them. In DNA form, the CDR3 reads TGCAGTGCTAGAGATGGGGGGACAGTGCTCCACTCTGGGGCCAACGTCCTGACTTTC. As protein: CSARDGGTVLHSGANVLTF.

The chain uses TRBV6-1 and TRBJ1-5; D gene unclear. The CDR3 is 14 residues long. V lost 6 bases, J lost 2 bases, and 11 bases lay in between. From germline, CDR1 is MNHNS and CDR2 SASEGT. This chain's CDR3 is CASRRVVGNQPQHF. The DNA for the CDR3 is TGTGCCAGCAGGAGGGTGGTTGGCAATCAGCCCCAGCATTTT.

The gene calls are TRBV7-8 and TRBJ2-5; TRBD2 agrees at 8 bases. Germline assignment: CDR1 SGHVS and CDR2 FQNEAQ. The CDR3 totals 15 residues. The junction had 8 bases not matched to a gene; V was cut back by 5 bases and J by 3 bases. The CDR3, as DNA: TGTGCCAGCAGCAGAACCGGGACTAGAGAAGAGACCCAGTACTTC. This encodes CASSRTGTREETQYF. Supplemented by reference TRBV7-8 and TRBJ2-5, the full variable domain reads GAGVSQSPRYKVAKRGQDVALRCDPISGHVSLFWYQQALGQGPEFLTYFQNEAQLDKSGLPSDRFFAERPEGSVSTLKIQRTQQEDSAVYLCASSRTGTREETQYFGPGTRLLVL.

The rearrangement joins TRBV20-1 to TRBJ2-7, with 10 nucleotides matching TRBD2. The length of the CDR3 is 14 residues. The V segment lost 3 bases and the J segment 7 bases; nucleotides outside the gene matches: 9. Looked up from germline, CDR1 is DFQATT and CDR2 is SNEGSKA (reference sequence). The CDR3 spells CSASASGGAGEQYF. As DNA, the CDR3 is TGCAGTGCTAGCGCCAGCGGGGGGGCGGGGGAGCAGTACTTC.

The chain couples TRBV6-2 or TRBV6-3 to TRBJ2-7; 9 nucleotides match TRBD2. Germline V gene sequence: CDR1 MNHEY, CDR2 SVGEGT. The CDR3 runs to 15 residues. Trimming cost V 5 bases and J 1 base; bases outside gene matches: 6. The CDR3 loop reads CASSGPGLASYEQYF. CDR3 in DNA: TGTGCCAGCAGTGGCCCGGGACTAGCTTCCTACGAGCAGTACTTC.

This clonotype was seen a handful of times. The chain links TRBV19 to TRBJ2-6, with 8 bases identical to TRBD1. Germline values: CDR1 LNHDA, CDR2 SQIVND (reference sequence). The junction had 8 bases not matched to a gene; V was cut back by 4 bases and J by 0 bases. This CDR3 is 18 amino acids long. CDR3 region: CASSRDRGYSSGANVLTF. CDR3 nucleotide sequence: TGTGCCAGTAGTAGAGACAGGGGCTACAGCTCTGGGGCCAACGTCCTGACTTTC.